Each of the 23 T cell receptor beta chains below was sequenced from the same sample in a study of CD8 T cells in Susac syndrome. Roughly 0.45 to 1 ug RNA was reverse transcribed with random hexamers. TCRdb re-called the immunoSEQ multiplex PCR reads with MiXCR, one entry per CDR3 protein. The sample lists over 150,000 distinct CDR3 sequences, over 85% occurring once. Sample: CD4+ T cells from PBMCs. These receptors were obtained from a human donor with multiple sclerosis.

V usage is TRBV10-2 and J usage is TRBJ1-2; D uncertain. There are 14 residues in the CDR3. The ends were cut back, 7 bases at V and 6 bases at J, with 18 bases in the middle. CDR1 is WSHSY and CDR2 is SAAADI in the germline V gene. The chain's CDR3 is CASTGGNRPDGYTF. The CDR3 DNA reads TGCGCCAGCACGGGAGGAAATCGACCTGATGGCTACACCTTC.

V usage is TRBV3-1 and J usage is TRBJ1-4; no clear D. Trimming pared 6 bases from V and 2 bases from J, leaving 16 bases between. This CDR3 has 16 amino acids. Germline V gene data show CDR1 as LGHDT and CDR2 as YNNKEL (reference sequence). For the CDR3, the DNA is TGTGCCAGCAGGTCGAAGGGAGGCCCGACTAATGAAAAACTGTTTTTT. It translates to CASRSKGGPTNEKLFF.

The chain carries TRBV30 and TRBJ1-2, with 8 bases aligning to TRBD1. Germline V CDR1 and CDR2: GTSNPN, SVGIG (reference sequence). This CDR3 has 13 residues. With V trimmed by 3 bases and J by 2 bases, 2 bases remained unmatched. In nucleotides, the CDR3 is TGTGCCTGGAGGCGGACAGGGAACTATGGCTACACCTTC. Translated, it gives CAWRRTGNYGYTF.

The V and J genes are TRBV9 and TRBJ1-3; D gene uncertain. This CDR3 region has 15 residues. Germline V CDR1 and CDR2: SGDLS, YYNGEE. Trimming took off 0 bases at V and 0 bases at J, with 7 bases between the two ends. The CDR3 region is CASSVGGFSGNTIYF. The DNA for the CDR3 is TGTGCCAGCAGCGTAGGGGGATTCTCTGGAAACACCATATATTTT.

A few counts support this clonotype. This chain uses TRBV18 with TRBJ1-1; D uncertain. This CDR3 has 13 residues. CDR1 is KGHSH, CDR2 LQKENI, per germline. V was clipped by 4 bases and J by 3 bases, with 9 bases between them. This chain's CDR3 is CASSLTGDTEAFF. In DNA form, the CDR3 reads TGTGCCAGCTCACTGACCGGTGACACTGAAGCTTTCTTT.

The chain couples TRBV6-6 to TRBJ2-5; D tentatively reads TRBD1 or TRBD2 (6 bases each). This CDR3 is 13 amino acids long. Germline CDR1 reads MNHNY; CDR2 reads SVGAGI (reference sequence). V lost 10 bases, J lost 2 bases, and 14 bases lay in between. CDR3 nucleotide sequence: TGTGCCACCCGGAGGGGGTTTCAAGAGACCCAGTACTTC. This gives the protein CATRRGFQETQYF.

Only one count was recorded for this clonotype. The rearrangement joins TRBV20-1 to TRBJ2-7, with TRBD1 matching 9 bases. Trimming at V came to 6 bases and at J to 5 bases, leaving 20 bases not matched to a gene. This CDR3 spans 17 amino acids. CDR1 and CDR2 (germline): DFQATT, SNEGSKA (reference sequence). DNA for the CDR3: TGCAGTGCCCACCTGAAGGGACAGGGAAGCGGCCTGAACGAGCAGTACTTC. Its translation: CSAHLKGQGSGLNEQYF.

The V gene is TRBV2, the J gene TRBJ1-3, with 7 bases that match TRBD1. The length of the CDR3 is 16 residues. V lost 6 bases to trimming and J lost 0 bases; unmatched junction nucleotides: 8. CDR1 SNHLY and CDR2 FYNNEI come from the germline V gene. CDR3 DNA: TGTGCCAGCAGCCAGGACAGGCGAAGCTCTGGAAACACCATATATTTT. As protein: CASSQDRRSSGNTIYF.

The rearrangement uses TRBV6-2 or TRBV6-3 and TRBJ1-5; D perhaps matches TRBD1 (6 bases). Germline V gene sequence: CDR1 MNHEY, CDR2 SVGEGT. This CDR3 is 14 amino acids long. Trimming removed 7 bases at V and 2 bases at J, with 12 bases between. The CDR3 reads CASKTPGGNQPQHF. Here the CDR3 DNA reads TGTGCCAGCAAGACGCCAGGGGGCAATCAGCCCCAGCATTTT.

This clonotype was seen only once. The chain carries TRBV3-1 and TRBJ2-2; 7 bases are shared with TRBD1. Germline V gene sequence: CDR1 LGHDT, CDR2 YNNKEL (reference sequence). The CDR3 runs to 14 residues. Unmatched junction bases numbered 3, after V lost 4 bases and J lost 4 bases. The DNA of the CDR3 is TGTGCCAGCAGCCCCCGGGACAGCACCGGGGAGCTGTTTTTT. This translates into CASSPRDSTGELFF.

The chain joins TRBV6-1 to TRBJ2-7, with unresolved D. This CDR3 is built from 10 residues. Trimming shortened V by 5 bases and J by 5 bases, and 4 bases separated the two germline ends. The germline gives CDR1 MNHNS, CDR2 SASEGT. Here the CDR3 reads CASSNHEQYF. CDR3 sequence (DNA): TGTGCCAGCAGTAACCACGAGCAGTACTTC.

This chain's CDR3 is CAISGDRANEQYF. The CDR3 coding sequence is TGTGCCATCAGTGGGGACAGGGCCAACGAGCAGTACTTC. The chain joins TRBV10-3 to TRBJ2-7, with 9 positions matching TRBD1. The CDR3 has 13 amino acids. V lost 4 bases to trimming and J lost 5 bases; unmatched junction nucleotides: 3. Germline CDR1 is ENHRY and CDR2 is SYGVKD.

The J gene is TRBJ2-3, the V gene TRBV20-1; 7 nucleotides align to TRBD2. V was pared by 3 bases and J by 0 bases, with 3 bases of the junction left unmatched. Germline CDR1 DFQATT, CDR2 SNEGSKA (reference sequence). The CDR3 contains 14 residues. Written as DNA, the CDR3 is TGCAGTGCTAGGGCAGCGGGGAGCACAGATACGCAGTATTTT. Its protein is CSARAAGSTDTQYF.

The genes are TRBV4-3 and TRBJ1-2, with 9 bases lining up with TRBD1. This CDR3 has 15 residues. V was clipped by 0 bases and J by 4 bases; unmatched bases: 3. In germline, CDR1 is LGHNA, CDR2 YSLEER. The CDR3 DNA reads TGCGCCAGCAGCCAAGAGGACAGGGGCCCCTATGGCTACACCTTC. It specifies CASSQEDRGPYGYTF.

The chain has TRBV4-3 and TRBJ2-5; D is ambiguous. Germline V lookup: CDR1 LGHNA, CDR2 YSLEER. The V gene lost 0 bases and the J gene lost 1 base, with 9 bases spanning the gap. The CDR3 runs to 15 residues. The DNA of the CDR3 is TGCGCCAGCAGCCAAGACGCGGCGCCCCAAGAGACCCAGTACTTC. Translated, it gives CASSQDAAPQETQYF.

This chain links TRBV6-5 with TRBJ1-2, with 9 bases fitting TRBD1. The V gene's germline CDR1 is MNHEY and CDR2 SVGAGI. The ends lost 0 bases at V and 4 bases at J; junction bases unmatched: 3. The CDR3 extends over 15 amino acids. The CDR3, as DNA: TGTGCCAGCAGTTACTCAAGGGACAGGGCCTATGGCTACACCTTC. Encoded protein: CASSYSRDRAYGYTF.

This chain connects TRBV2 to TRBJ1-1; no reliable D call. From germline, CDR1 is SNHLY and CDR2 FYNNEI. The CDR3 covers 14 residues. Trimming took off 6 bases at V and 5 bases at J, with 16 bases between the two ends. In nucleotides, the CDR3 is TGTGCCAGCAGGAACCCGGACGGGTGGACTGAAGCTTTCTTT. Translation gives CASRNPDGWTEAFF.

This sequence joins TRBV23-1 and TRBJ2-1; TRBD2 aligns across 11 bases. TRBV23-1 is flagged as an ORF with uncertain function. V shed 4 bases, J shed 0 bases, and the junction held 14 bases outside the gene matches. The CDR3 loop spans 20 amino acids. The CDR3 DNA reads TGCGCCAGCAGTCCCGTGACTAGCGGGATCTGCACCCTCTCCTACAATGAGCAGTTCTTC. Its protein product is CASSPVTSGICTLSYNEQFF.

The chain carries TRBV5-1 and TRBJ2-1; D not certain. The CDR3 is 14 amino acids. The germline CDR1 and CDR2 sequences are SGHRS and YFSETQ. V gave up 3 bases and J gave up 4 bases, with 11 bases separating them. This CDR3 reads CASSSMAGYNEQFF. In DNA, the CDR3 is TGCGCCAGCAGCTCCATGGCTGGATACAATGAGCAGTTCTTC.

This clonotype occurred a few times. V is TRBV5-4 and J is TRBJ1-1; D perhaps matches TRBD1 (5 bases). Trimming removed 0 bases at V and 4 bases at J, with 10 bases between. This CDR3 comprises 14 residues. From germline, CDR1 is SGHNT and CDR2 YYREEE (reference sequence). The CDR3 reads CASSLVGVGTEAFF. Written as DNA, the CDR3 is TGTGCCAGCAGCTTGGTGGGGGTTGGCACTGAAGCTTTCTTT.

J is TRBJ2-1 and V is TRBV5-8, with 8 positions matching TRBD1. V trimming: 0 bases; J trimming: 7 bases; junction bases outside the gene matches: 12. CDR1 and CDR2 (germline): SGHTS, YDEGEE. This CDR3 comprises 17 residues. The DNA for the CDR3 is TGTGCCAGCAGCTTGGAGTCCAGGGGGCGGATGGGAAATGAGCAGTTCTTC. Translated: CASSLESRGRMGNEQFF.

The genes are TRBV6-1 and TRBJ1-1, with D possibly being TRBD1 (5 bases). Germline V gene lookup returns CDR1 MNHNS and CDR2 SASEGT. Trimming took 0 bases from V and 1 from J, leaving 18 bases between them. This CDR3 is built from 18 residues. The CDR3 sequence: CASSEALVGWTPNTEAFF. CDR3 DNA: TGTGCCAGCAGTGAAGCGCTGGTGGGGTGGACACCGAACACTGAAGCTTTCTTT.

The V gene is TRBV6-1, the J gene TRBJ1-1; D not resolved. The CDR3 spans 13 residues. Trimming shortened V by 2 bases and J by 11 bases, and 15 bases separated the two germline ends. Germline V CDR1 and CDR2: MNHNS, SASEGT. This CDR3 reads CASSERRSESAFF. The CDR3 nucleotides are TGTGCCAGCAGTGAAAGGAGGAGCGAAAGCGCTTTCTTT.